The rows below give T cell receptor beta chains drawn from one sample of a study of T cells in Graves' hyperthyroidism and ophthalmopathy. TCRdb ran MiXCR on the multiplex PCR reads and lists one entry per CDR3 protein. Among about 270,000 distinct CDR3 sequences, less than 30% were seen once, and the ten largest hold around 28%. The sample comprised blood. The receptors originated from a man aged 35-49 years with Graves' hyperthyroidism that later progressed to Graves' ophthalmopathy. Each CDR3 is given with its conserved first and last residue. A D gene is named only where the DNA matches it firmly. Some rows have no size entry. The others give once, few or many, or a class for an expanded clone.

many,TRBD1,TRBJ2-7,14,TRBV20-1,TGCAGTGCTGGACCCGGGACAGGGGCCTACGAGCAGTACTTC,CSAGPGTGAYEQYF
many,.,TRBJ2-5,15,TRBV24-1,TGTGCCACCAGTGGAGCGCGGTGGGGGAAAGAGACCCAGTACTTC,CATSGARWGKETQYF
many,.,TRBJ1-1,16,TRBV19,TGTGCCAGTAGTATCAGGGGAGGACCAATGAACACTGAAGCTTTCTTT,CASSIRGGPMNTEAFF
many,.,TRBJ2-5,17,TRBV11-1,TGTGCCAGCAGCTTAATGATCAAATTCGCCGCTGAGGGGGCCCAGTACTTC,CASSLMIKFAAEGAQYF
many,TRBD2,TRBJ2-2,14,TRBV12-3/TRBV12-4,TGTGCCAGCACCTGGGGACTAGCGACCGGGGAGCTGTTTTTT,CASTWGLATGELFF
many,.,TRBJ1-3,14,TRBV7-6,TGTGCCAGCAGCTTAGGGCAGCCTGGAAACACCATATATTTT,CASSLGQPGNTIYF
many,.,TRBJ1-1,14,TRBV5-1,TGCGCCAGCAGTCGAGGGAGGTTGATAACTGAAGCTTTCTTT,CASSRGRLITEAFF
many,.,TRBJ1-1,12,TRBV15,TGTGCCACCAGCAGAGAGGGGGCTGAAGCTTTCTTT,CATSREGAEAFF
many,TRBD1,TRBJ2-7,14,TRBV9,TGTGCCAGCAGCTTTCAGGGGGCACCCTACGAGCAGTACTTC,CASSFQGAPYEQYF
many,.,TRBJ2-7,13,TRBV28,TGTGCCAGCAGTTTAGTATCTCACGGTCAGCAGTACTTC,CASSLVSHGQQYF
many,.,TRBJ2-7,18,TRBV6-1,TGTGCCAGCAGTGAAGTGTTTGTGGGGCAGGGGAACTCCTACGAGCAGTACTTC,CASSEVFVGQGNSYEQYF
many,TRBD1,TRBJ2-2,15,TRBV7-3,TGTGCCAGCAGCTCTAGGACAGGGGCCACCGGGGAGCTGTTTTTT,CASSSRTGATGELFF
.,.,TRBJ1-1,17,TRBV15,TGTGCCACCAGCAGAGAGAGGGGGGGGGCGCAGGGGACTGAAGCTTTCTTT,CATSRERGGAQGTEAFF
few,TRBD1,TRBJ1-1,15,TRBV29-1,TGCAGCGTTGGGGGGACAGGACCGGATCGCACTGAAGCTTTCTTT,CSVGGTGPDRTEAFF
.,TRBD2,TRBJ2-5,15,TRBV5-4,TGTGCCAGCAGCTCAGGGACTAGCGGGAGGGAGACCCAGTACTTC,CASSSGTSGRETQYF
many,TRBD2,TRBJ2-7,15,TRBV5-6,TGTGCCAGCAGCTTGGTTCAGCGGGACTCTACGCATTGGGACTTC,CASSLVQRDSTHWDF
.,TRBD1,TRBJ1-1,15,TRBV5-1,TGCGCCAGCAGAACTGGGACAGTTTGGCACACTGAAGCTTTCTTT,CASRTGTVWHTEAFF
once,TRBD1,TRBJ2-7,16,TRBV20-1,TGCAGTGCTAGAGATGCGGGACAGGGGAGCTCCTACGAGCAGTACTTC,CSARDAGQGSSYEQYF
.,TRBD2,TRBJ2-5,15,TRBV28,TGTGCCAGCAGTTTACCGGGACTAGCGGGAGAGACCCAGTACTTC,CASSLPGLAGETQYF
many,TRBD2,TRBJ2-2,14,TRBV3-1,TGTGCCAGCGCGGCGGGAGGGCACACCGGGGAGCTGTTTTTT,CASAAGGHTGELFF